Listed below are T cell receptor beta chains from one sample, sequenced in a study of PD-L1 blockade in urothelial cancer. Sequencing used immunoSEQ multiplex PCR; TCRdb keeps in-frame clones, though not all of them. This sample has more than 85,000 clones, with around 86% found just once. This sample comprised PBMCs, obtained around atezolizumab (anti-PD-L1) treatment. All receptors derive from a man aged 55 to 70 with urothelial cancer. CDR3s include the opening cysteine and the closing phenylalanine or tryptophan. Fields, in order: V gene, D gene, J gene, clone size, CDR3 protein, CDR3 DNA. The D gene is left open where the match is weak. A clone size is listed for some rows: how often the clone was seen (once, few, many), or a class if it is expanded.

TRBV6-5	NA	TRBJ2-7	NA	CASSYSFDNYEQYF	TGTGCCAGCAGTTACTCGTTTGACAACTACGAGCAGTACTTC
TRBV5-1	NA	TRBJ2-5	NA	CASSLGASQETQYF	TGCGCCAGCAGCTTGGGGGCCTCTCAAGAGACCCAGTACTTC
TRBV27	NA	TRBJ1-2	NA	CASSAVGSGYTF	TGTGCCAGCAGCGCGGTCGGGTCTGGCTACACCTTC
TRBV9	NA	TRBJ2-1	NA	CASSPQGNEQFF	TGTGCCAGCAGCCCACAGGGCAATGAGCAGTTCTTC
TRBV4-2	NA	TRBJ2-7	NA	CASSQEVDSTTYEQYF	TGTGCCAGCAGCCAAGAGGTGGACTCGACTACCTACGAGCAGTACTTC
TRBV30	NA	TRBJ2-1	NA	CAWSLGARREQFF	TGTGCCTGGAGTCTGGGCGCCAGAAGGGAGCAGTTCTTC
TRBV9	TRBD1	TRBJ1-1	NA	CASSRSTGGGTEAFF	TGTGCCAGCAGCAGATCCACAGGGGGAGGGACTGAAGCTTTCTTT
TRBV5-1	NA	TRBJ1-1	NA	CASRSDSRVSEAFF	TGCGCCAGCAGGTCCGACAGCCGAGTTTCTGAAGCTTTCTTT
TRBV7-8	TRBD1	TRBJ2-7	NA	CASSGRDSSYEQYF	TGTGCCAGCAGCGGCCGGGACAGCTCCTACGAGCAGTACTTC
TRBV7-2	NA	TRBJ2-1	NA	CASSSRLSAGYNEQFF	TGTGCCAGCAGCTCCCGACTCTCGGCGGGCTACAATGAGCAGTTCTTC
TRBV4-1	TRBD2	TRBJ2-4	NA	CASSEFLAGEDIQYF	TGCGCCAGCAGCGAATTCCTAGCGGGAGAGGACATTCAGTACTTC
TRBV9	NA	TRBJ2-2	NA	CASSEGGNTGELFF	TGTGCCAGCTCAGAGGGAGGGAACACCGGGGAGCTGTTTTTT
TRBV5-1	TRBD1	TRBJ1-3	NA	CASSLRTGQGGGNTIYF	TGCGCCAGCAGCTTGCGGACAGGACAGGGGGGTGGAAACACCATATATTTT
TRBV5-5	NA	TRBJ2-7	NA	CASSLTGSGEQYF	TGTGCCAGCAGCTTGACAGGGTCTGGAGAGCAGTACTTC
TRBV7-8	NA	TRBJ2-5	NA	CASSSSAGAEETQYF	TGTGCCAGCAGCTCCTCCGCAGGGGCCGAAGAGACCCAGTACTTC
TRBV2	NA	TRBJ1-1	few	CASSLWEGTEAFF	TGTGCCAGCAGTCTCTGGGAGGGCACTGAAGCTTTCTTT
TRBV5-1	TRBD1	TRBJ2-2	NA	CASSFFGQGVTGELFF	TGCGCCAGCAGCTTCTTTGGACAGGGAGTCACCGGGGAGCTGTTTTTT
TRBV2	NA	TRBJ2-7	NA	CASSEQGNEQYF	TGTGCCAGCAGTGAGCAGGGGAACGAGCAGTACTTC
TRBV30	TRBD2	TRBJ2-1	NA	CAWTRAGLGNEQFF	TGTGCCTGGACCCGAGCGGGACTTGGGAATGAGCAGTTCTTC
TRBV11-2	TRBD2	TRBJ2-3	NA	CASSVIAGVGDTQYF	TGTGCCAGCAGCGTTATAGCGGGGGTCGGAGATACGCAGTATTTT
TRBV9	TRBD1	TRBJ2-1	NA	CASSAGTGYNEQFF	TGTGCCAGCAGCGCCGGGACAGGGTACAATGAGCAGTTCTTC
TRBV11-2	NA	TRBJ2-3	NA	CASTNPGLTDTQYF	TGTGCCAGCACTAACCCCGGACTTACAGATACGCAGTATTTT
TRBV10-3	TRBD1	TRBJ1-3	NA	CAIQGQGVGGNTIYF	TGTGCCATACAAGGACAGGGAGTAGGTGGAAACACCATATATTTT
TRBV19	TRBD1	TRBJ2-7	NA	CASSPGTGSYEQYF	TGTGCCAGTAGCCCCGGGACAGGGTCGTACGAGCAGTACTTC
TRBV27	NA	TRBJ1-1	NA	CASSLYRDGTEAFF	TGTGCCAGCAGTTTATACAGGGATGGGACTGAAGCTTTCTTT
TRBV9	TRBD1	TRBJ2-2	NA	CASSVKTGGARTGELFF	TGTGCCAGCAGCGTCAAAACAGGGGGCGCAAGGACCGGGGAGCTGTTTTTT
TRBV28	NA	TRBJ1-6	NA	CASSLRRGGSPLHF	TGTGCCAGCAGTTTACGAAGGGGAGGATCACCCCTCCACTTT
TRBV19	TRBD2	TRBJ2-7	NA	CASSIRGTSPAEQYF	TGTGCCAGTAGTATTAGAGGGACTAGCCCAGCGGAGCAGTACTTC
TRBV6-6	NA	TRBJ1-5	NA	CASSPSGQPQHF	TGTGCCAGCAGTCCCTCGGGGCAGCCCCAGCATTTT
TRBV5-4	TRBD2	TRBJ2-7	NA	CASSTEKRGGTYEQYF	TGTGCCAGCAGCACGGAAAAGCGGGGGGGCACTTACGAGCAGTACTTC
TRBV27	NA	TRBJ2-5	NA	CASSPQGLGETQYF	TGTGCCAGCAGTCCACAGGGTCTCGGGGAGACCCAGTACTTC
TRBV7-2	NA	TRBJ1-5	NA	CASSGRAVSNQPQHF	TGTGCCAGCAGCGGGAGGGCCGTGAGCAATCAGCCCCAGCATTTT
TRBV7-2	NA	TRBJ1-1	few	CASSRGHGDTEAFF	TGTGCCAGCAGCCGGGGACACGGGGACACTGAAGCTTTCTTT
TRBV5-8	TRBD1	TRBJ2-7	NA	CASSLETGATYEQYF	TGTGCCAGCAGCTTGGAGACAGGGGCTACCTACGAGCAGTACTTC
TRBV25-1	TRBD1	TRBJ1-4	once	CASSFPTGPNEKLFF	TGTGCCAGCAGTTTCCCGACAGGGCCTAATGAAAAACTGTTTTTT
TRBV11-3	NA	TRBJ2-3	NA	CASSLEFGSGTDTQYF	TGTGCCAGCAGCTTAGAGTTCGGGTCTGGCACAGATACGCAGTATTTT
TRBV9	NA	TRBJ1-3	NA	CASSGAVRFSGNTIYF	TGTGCCAGCAGCGGAGCCGTCCGATTCTCTGGAAACACCATATATTTT
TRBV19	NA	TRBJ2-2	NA	CASRLRPGTGELFF	TGTGCCAGTAGGTTGCGCCCAGGGACCGGGGAGCTGTTTTTT
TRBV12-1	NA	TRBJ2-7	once	CASSWNPGCEQYF	TGTGCCAGCAGCTGGAACCCAGGGTGCGAGCAGTACTTC
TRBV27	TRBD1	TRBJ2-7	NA	CASSFPGQGARQYF	TGTGCCAGCAGTTTCCCGGGACAGGGGGCAAGGCAGTACTTC
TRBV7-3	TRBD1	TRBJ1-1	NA	CASTQGGGANTEAFF	TGTGCCAGCACCCAGGGGGGCGGCGCGAACACTGAAGCTTTCTTT